This TCR beta chain originates from a study of blood T cell repertoires in COVID-19. For the study at large: Researchers got acute and convalescent COVID-19 samples from the United States, Italy and Spain. Sources were T cells, B-cell-depleted T cells, or PBMCs; the material itself was cDNA or gDNA.

The V gene lost 4 bases and the J gene lost 0 bases, with 18 bases spanning the gap. This CDR3 is built from 17 residues. The germline gives CDR1 SGHRS, CDR2 YFSETQ. Authors' processing steps: Estimation of nucleated cell counts relied on the amplification of reference gene primers. The assay was immunoSEQ multiplex PCR, and TCRdb's table has in-frame clones only and misses some. V, J and clone size derive from that table, while D and trimming were established from the DNA sequence. This sample carries a few hundred thousand clones, about 86% of them seen once, and the ten largest clones take roughly a tenth.

The clonotype originates from a woman between 50 and 59 years old with COVID-19, enrolled during active disease. This chain joins TRBV5-1 and TRBJ2-3; D is unresolved. What was sequenced was peripheral blood. In DNA, the CDR3 is TGCGCCAGCAGCCCCGAGGTCCATCTCACTAGCACAGATACGCAGTATTTT. Translating gives CASSPEVHLTSTDTQYF.